This T cell receptor beta chain was documented in a study of cytomegalovirus exposure and HLA in healthy donors. Germline loops: CDR1 MDHEN, CDR2 SYDVKM. V was pared by 3 bases and J by 0 bases, with 2 bases of the junction left unmatched. CDR3 length equals 16 residues. The method was immunoSEQ multiplex PCR; TCRdb's version includes in-frame clones alone and lacks a portion of them. Of about 140,000 clones in the sample, over 90% were seen once. The chain combines TRBV28 with TRBJ2-6; TRBD1 matches at 7 bases. Sequences were obtained from PBMCs. The source of this sequence is a man between 18 and 29 years old in good health and CMV-seropositive. CDR3 DNA sequence: TGTGCCAGCAGTTTGGACAGGCTCTCTGGGGCCAACGTCCTGACTTTC. Its protein product is CASSLDRLSGANVLTF.